This TCR beta chain is from a study of tumor and adjacent non-tumor tissue in lung cancer. Study as a whole: Histology: about a dozen adenocarcinoma, a couple of squamous cell carcinoma, 1 small cell lung cancer. Overall study results and limits: Tumor repertoires had a smaller top 100 clone share than normal lung.

This CDR3 is built from 15 residues. Germline CDR1 is MNHEY and CDR2 is SVGAGI. As regards this clonotype: The antigen is not known. At one end, the junction sequence differs from germline, possibly due to a read error.

This sample's RNA came from whole unsorted tissue. TCRbeta libraries were built with three rounds of nested PCR, modified from ARM-PCR. TCRdb reprocessed the multiplex PCR reads via MiXCR and lists one record per CDR3 protein. The table has fewer than 120,000 distinct CDR3 sequences, roughly 84% seen once. This clonotype was sampled from a man between 65 and 85 years old with non-small cell lung cancer. The rearrangement links TRBV6-5 to TRBJ1-1, with TRBD1 matching over 9 bases. The source material was lung tumor tissue. The CDR3 DNA is TGCGACAGCAGGACCGGGACAGGGTTGGTCACTGAAGCTTTGTTT. Its protein product is CDSRTGTGLVTEALF.